The 5 T cell receptor beta chains listed next were all sequenced from one sample in a study of graft-versus-host responses after intestinal transplantation. Repertoires were generated with immunoSEQ multiplex PCR, while TCRdb's copy carries only in-frame clones and drops some. The sample consists of fewer than 100,000 clones, about 82% of them appearing once. The sample in question was PBMCs, obtained 255 days after intestinal transplant. These receptors were collected from a human patient who received an intestinal transplant, so some T cells may come from the graft donor.

The rearrangement uses TRBV13 and TRBJ1-4; 11 bases line up with TRBD1. V shed 3 bases, J shed 10 bases, and the junction held 13 bases outside the gene matches. Germline assignment: CDR1 PRHDT and CDR2 FYEKMQ (reference sequence). The CDR3 is made up of 17 amino acids. As DNA, the CDR3 is TGTGCCAGCAGCTTGGGGCCCCCGGGACAGGGGGGTGGAAAACTGTTTTTT. This translates into CASSLGPPGQGGGKLFF. The whole variable domain, filled in from reference TRBV13 and TRBJ1-4, reads AAGVIQSPRHLIKEKRETATLKCYPIPRHDTVYWYQQGPGQDPQFLISFYEKMQSDKGSIPDRFSAQQFSDYHSELNMSSLELGDSALYFCASSLGPPGQGGGKLFFGSGTQLSVL.

The V gene is TRBV4-1, the J gene TRBJ2-7, with unresolved D. Germline V CDR1 and CDR2: MGHRA, YSYEKL. Trimming removed 2 bases at V and 6 bases at J, with 11 bases between. The CDR3 covers 13 residues. The CDR3 loop reads CASSQSKNGEQYF. CDR3 nucleotides: TGCGCCAGCAGCCAATCCAAGAACGGCGAGCAGTACTTC.

The V call is TRBV4-2, the J call TRBJ1-1, with a weak D call TRBD1 (6 bases). The CDR3 totals 18 residues. The ends were cut back, 4 bases at V and 7 bases at J, with 28 bases in the middle. Germline CDR1 is LGHNA and CDR2 is YNFKEQ. DNA for the CDR3: TGTGCCAGCAGCCCTTTTTTAGACAGGACTCCCTTCGAAATTGAAGCTTTCTTT. Its protein is CASSPFLDRTPFEIEAFF.

The chain has TRBV25-1 and TRBJ1-2; D not certain. The CDR3 contains 12 residues. V lost 4 bases and J 4 bases, leaving 7 bases between the germline ends. Germline V gene lookup returns CDR1 MGHDK and CDR2 SYGVNS. CDR3 region: CASSVALYGYTF. Here the CDR3 DNA reads TGTGCCAGCAGTGTTGCCCTCTATGGCTACACCTTC.

V and J are TRBV5-1 and TRBJ2-3; tentative D call: TRBD1 (6 bases). Germline V gives CDR1 SGHRS, CDR2 YFSETQ. There are 13 residues in the CDR3. V was trimmed by 4 bases and J by 6 bases, leaving 12 bases between them. CDR3 loop: CASSTDRSDTQYF. The CDR3 nucleotides are TGCGCCAGCAGCACCGACAGGTCGGATACGCAGTATTTT.